Sequencing of this T cell receptor beta chain was carried out in a study of blood T cell repertoires in COVID-19. Study summary: From the United States, Italy and Spain came samples of acute and convalescent COVID-19. T cells, B-cell-depleted T cells, or PBMCs supplied cDNA or gDNA.

CDR1 is SGHTA, CDR2 FQGNSA, per germline. The V end lost 0 bases, the J end lost 3 bases, and 12 bases lay between the germline ends. The CDR3 is 15 amino acids. As handled by the study authors: Amplification of reference gene primers was used by the study to estimate nucleated cell counts. Assay used: immunoSEQ multiplex PCR; TCRdb lists only in-frame clones, some missing. Clone size and V and J calls were adopted from that table, with D and trimming inferred from the DNA. The table includes around 300,000 clones, around 87% detected once. This chain joins TRBV7-2 and TRBJ2-7, with a tentative D call TRBD2 (6 bases). The sample was peripheral blood. This sequence originates from a man in his fifties with active or convalescent COVID-19. CDR3 residues: CASSLAGGPLYEQYF. In DNA form, the CDR3 reads TGTGCCAGCAGCTTAGCGGGAGGACCGCTCTACGAGCAGTACTTC.